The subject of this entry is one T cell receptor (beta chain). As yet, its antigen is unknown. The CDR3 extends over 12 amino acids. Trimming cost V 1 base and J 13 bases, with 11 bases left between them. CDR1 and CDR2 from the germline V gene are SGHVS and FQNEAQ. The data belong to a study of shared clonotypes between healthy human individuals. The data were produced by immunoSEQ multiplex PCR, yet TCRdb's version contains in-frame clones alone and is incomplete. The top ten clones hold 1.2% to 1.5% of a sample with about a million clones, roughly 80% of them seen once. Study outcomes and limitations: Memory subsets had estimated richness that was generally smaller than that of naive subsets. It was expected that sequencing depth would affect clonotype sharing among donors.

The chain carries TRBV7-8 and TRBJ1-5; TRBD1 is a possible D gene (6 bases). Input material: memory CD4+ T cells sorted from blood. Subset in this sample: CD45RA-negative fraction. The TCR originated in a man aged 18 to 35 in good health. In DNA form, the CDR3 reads TGTGCCAGCAGCTTAGTCGGAGGACAGCAGCATTTT. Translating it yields CASSLVGGQQHF.